A selection of T cell receptor beta chains follows, all from one sample in a study of immune evolution from preneoplasia to lung adenocarcinoma. Some clones are missing from TCRdb's copy, which holds only in-frame ones; the method was immunoSEQ multiplex PCR. The repertoire consists of roughly 11,000 clones, with under 80% occurring once and the leading ten covering roughly 3.9%. Sequencing input: FFPE minimally invasive lung adenocarcinoma tissue. These receptors were collected from a person aged 60 to 80 with lung adenocarcinoma. Both conserved end residues are part of each CDR3. D genes are given only for firm matches. Size values are once, few and many counts, or a class for expanded clones, and some rows have none.

j_call clone_size d_call v_call cdr3_length cdr3_aa cdr3_nt
TRBJ2-5 once . TRBV18 13 CASSLDIQETQYF TGTGCCAGCTCACTGGACATTCAAGAGACCCAGTACTTC
TRBJ2-1 few TRBD2 TRBV13 15 CASSLTSGGFREQFF TGTGCCAGCAGCCTGACTAGCGGGGGCTTCAGGGAGCAGTTCTTC
TRBJ2-3 . . TRBV21-1 17 CASSPPGGRVSTDTQYF TGTGCCAGCAGCCCCCCGGGCGGGAGGGTTAGCACAGATACGCAGTATTTT
TRBJ2-3 once . TRBV6-6 12 CASSSSSDTQYF TGTGCCAGCAGTAGCTCGTCAGATACGCAGTATTTT
TRBJ2-3 . . TRBV7-2 14 CASSLEQRADTQYF TGTGCCAGCAGCTTAGAGCAGAGGGCAGATACGCAGTATTTT
TRBJ1-1 . . TRBV11-2 14 CASSLGRGGTEAFF TGTGCCAGCAGCTTAGGTCGGGGTGGCACTGAAGCTTTCTTT
TRBJ1-5 . . TRBV19 16 CASSIGKTVRNQPQHF TGTGCCAGTAGTATAGGTAAGACGGTCCGCAATCAGCCCCAGCATTTT
TRBJ1-1 few TRBD1 TRBV29-1 15 CSVEIIGTGLTEAFF TGCAGCGTTGAAATTATTGGGACAGGGTTAACTGAAGCTTTCTTT
TRBJ2-2 . . TRBV2 14 CASSEAQRTGELFF TGTGCCAGCAGTGAAGCGCAGCGGACCGGGGAGCTGTTTTTT
TRBJ1-1 . . TRBV18 15 CASSPPNSQNAEAFF TGTGCCAGCTCACCACCGAACTCCCAGAACGCTGAAGCTTTCTTT
TRBJ2-1 few TRBD2 TRBV19 14 CASSGRGPSDEQFF TGTGCCAGTAGTGGGAGGGGCCCCTCGGATGAGCAGTTCTTC
TRBJ1-5 . . TRBV6-1 14 CASSEFGPNQPQHF TGTGCCAGCAGTGAATTCGGCCCAAATCAGCCCCAGCATTTT
TRBJ2-7 . TRBD2 TRBV7-2 16 CASSQIAGGVSYEQYF TGTGCCAGCAGCCAAATAGCGGGAGGTGTCTCCTACGAGCAGTACTTC
TRBJ1-5 . . TRBV19 19 CASSPRSGAGGYSNQPQHF TGTGCCAGTAGTCCACGTTCAGGGGCCGGCGGGTATAGCAATCAGCCCCAGCATTTT
TRBJ2-7 . . TRBV6-1 14 CASSQGGGPYEQYF TGTGCCAGCAGCCAAGGCGGAGGGCCTTACGAGCAGTACTTC
TRBJ2-1 . TRBD2 TRBV19 15 CASRDSGRAPNEQFF TGTGCCAGTAGGGATAGCGGGAGGGCCCCCAATGAGCAGTTCTTC
TRBJ2-7 . . TRBV7-9 15 CASSSHGHSSLEQYF TGTGCCAGCAGCTCCCATGGACATTCCTCTTTGGAGCAGTACTTC
TRBJ2-5 . TRBD2 TRBV19 16 CASSIDVAGGRETQYF TGTGCCAGTAGTATAGACGTAGCGGGAGGAAGAGAGACCCAGTACTTC
TRBJ1-2 few TRBD1 TRBV30 12 CAWNPATGFGTF TGTGCCTGGAACCCAGCGACAGGGTTTGGAACCTTC
TRBJ2-1 . TRBD2 TRBV9 16 CASSVAGQRGYNEQFF TGTGCCAGCAGCGTAGCTGGCCAGCGGGGGTACAATGAGCAGTTCTTC
TRBJ1-2 . . TRBV30 11 CAWSASYGYTF TGTGCCTGGAGTGCGTCCTATGGCTACACCTTC
TRBJ2-1 . . TRBV5-1 16 CASSLGVTGYNNEQFF TGCGCCAGCAGCTTGGGGGTGACAGGATATAACAATGAGCAGTTCTTC
TRBJ2-5 . . TRBV13 16 CASSRESRGLQETQYF TGTGCCAGCAGCCGTGAATCGCGGGGCCTCCAAGAGACCCAGTACTTC
TRBJ1-4 . . TRBV25-1 14 CASSDGQGKGKLFF TGTGCCAGCAGTGATGGGCAGGGCAAAGGAAAACTGTTTTTT
TRBJ1-2 . TRBD1 TRBV29-1 15 CSALQQGSNNYGYTF TGCAGCGCCCTACAACAGGGGTCAAATAACTATGGCTACACCTTC
TRBJ2-7 . TRBD1 TRBV6-1 13 CASSRTGGVEQYF TGTGCCAGCAGTCGGACAGGGGGCGTCGAGCAGTACTTC
TRBJ1-4 . . TRBV30 14 CAWSRGGLEEKLFF TGTGCCTGGTCCCGGGGGGGGCTCGAAGAAAAACTGTTTTTT
TRBJ2-3 . . TRBV6-5 14 CASSWGSRTDTQYF TGTGCCAGCAGTTGGGGGTCGCGCACAGATACGCAGTATTTT
TRBJ1-5 . TRBD1 TRBV18 15 CASSNLQGPGQPQHF TGTGCCAGCTCAAACCTACAGGGGCCCGGGCAGCCCCAACATTTT
TRBJ1-2 few . TRBV14 13 CASSQGRSYGYTF TGTGCCAGCAGCCAAGGAAGGAGCTATGGCTACACCTTC
TRBJ1-5 . . TRBV28 14 CASRDTAQSQPQHF TGTGCCAGCCGGGACACGGCACAGAGTCAGCCCCAGCATTTT
TRBJ2-7 . . TRBV11-3 13 CASSRQNSYEQYF TGTGCCAGCAGCCGACAGAACTCCTACGAGCAGTACTTC
TRBJ2-7 few . TRBV11-3 15 CASSLKDRFLAEQYF TGTGCCAGCAGCTTAAAGGACCGTTTTCTCGCCGAGCAGTACTTC
TRBJ2-3 . TRBD2 TRBV7-6 16 CASSFLADSSTDTQYF TGTGCCAGCAGCTTCCTAGCGGACTCTAGCACAGATACGCAGTATTTT
TRBJ1-2 . . TRBV5-4 13 CASSLPVNYGYTF TGTGCCAGCAGCCTCCCCGTTAACTATGGCTACACCTTC
TRBJ2-1 . TRBD2 TRBV7-8 16 CASSPRTRSSYNEQFF TGTGCCAGCAGCCCCCGGACTAGGAGCTCCTACAATGAGCAGTTCTTC
TRBJ2-3 once TRBD2 TRBV7-3 14 CASGLADHTDTQYF TGTGCCAGCGGACTAGCGGACCACACAGATACGCAGTATTTT
TRBJ1-2 few . TRBV28 12 CASSLLGTGYTF TGTGCCAGCAGTTTATTGGGGACTGGCTACACCTTC
TRBJ1-2 once . TRBV6-4 15 CASSGSGEGLDGYTF TGTGCCAGCAGTGGCTCAGGGGAGGGTCTCGATGGCTACACCTTC
TRBJ2-5 . TRBD2 TRBV5-1 15 CASRIAGGIQETQYF TGCGCCAGCAGGATAGCGGGGGGCATTCAAGAGACCCAGTACTTC
TRBJ1-6 . . TRBV30 17 CAYAFGGGGSYNSPLHF TGTGCCTATGCCTTTGGTGGAGGGGGCTCCTATAATTCACCCCTCCACTTT
TRBJ1-3 . . TRBV19 14 CASRGQNSGNTIYF TGTGCCAGTAGAGGACAGAATTCCGGAAACACCATATATTTT
TRBJ1-2 . . TRBV30 15 CAWSVPAGWGYGYTF TGTGCCTGGAGTGTACCCGCAGGGTGGGGCTATGGCTACACCTTC
TRBJ2-6 . TRBD1 TRBV19 15 CASKAGQGGANVLTF TGTGCCAGTAAGGCGGGACAGGGGGGGGCCAACGTCCTGACTTTC
TRBJ2-2 . TRBD2 TRBV28 20 CASSYLAGGKGRVNTGELFF TGTGCCAGCAGTTACCTAGCGGGAGGGAAGGGGAGGGTGAACACCGGGGAGCTGTTTTTT
TRBJ1-1 . . TRBV7-2 13 CASSPQWDTEAFF TGTGCCAGCAGCCCGCAGTGGGACACTGAAGCTTTCTTT
TRBJ1-1 . . TRBV14 12 CASSPWNTEAFF TGTGCCAGCAGCCCCTGGAACACTGAAGCTTTCTTT
TRBJ1-6 . TRBD1 TRBV28 15 CASRSGTGYNSPLHF TGTGCCAGCAGATCCGGGACAGGCTATAATTCACCCCTCCACTTT
TRBJ1-5 . TRBD1 TRBV5-1 16 CASSVGTGTSNQPQHF TGCGCCAGCAGCGTGGGGACAGGTACTAGCAATCAGCCCCAGCATTTT
TRBJ2-7 medium-sized . TRBV27 12 CASSPGSHVQYF TGTGCCAGCAGTCCAGGGTCCCATGTGCAGTACTTC
TRBJ2-5 . TRBD2 TRBV5-6 17 CASSLRGLAGRGETQYF TGTGCCAGCAGCTTGAGGGGGCTAGCGGGACGGGGGGAGACCCAGTACTTC
TRBJ2-1 . TRBD1 TRBV6-6 15 CASSGRTGGGDEQFF TGTGCCAGCAGTGGACGGACAGGGGGCGGGGATGAGCAGTTCTTC
TRBJ2-5 . TRBD1 TRBV27 13 CASSPDREKTQYF TGTGCCAGCAGTCCGGACAGGGAGAAGACCCAGTACTTC
TRBJ2-2 few TRBD2 TRBV11-3 15 CASSLSGVDTGELFF TGTGCCAGCAGCTTAAGCGGGGTAGACACCGGGGAGCTGTTTTTT